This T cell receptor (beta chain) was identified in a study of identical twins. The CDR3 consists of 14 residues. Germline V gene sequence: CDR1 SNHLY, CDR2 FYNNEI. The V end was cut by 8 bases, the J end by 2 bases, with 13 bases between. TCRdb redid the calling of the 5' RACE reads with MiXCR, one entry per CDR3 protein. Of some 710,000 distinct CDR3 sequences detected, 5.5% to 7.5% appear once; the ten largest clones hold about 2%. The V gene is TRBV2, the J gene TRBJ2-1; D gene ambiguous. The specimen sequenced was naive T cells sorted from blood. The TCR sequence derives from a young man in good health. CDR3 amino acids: CASSIARTYNEQFF. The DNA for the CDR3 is TGTGCCAGCTCGATCGCTAGAACCTACAATGAGCAGTTCTTC.